One sample yielded the 24 T cell receptor beta chains listed below, sequenced in a study of blood T cells in healthy people across ages. Primers used in a second PCR of roughly 7 to 11 cycles were a sample-barcoded 5' primer and a J-beta primer mix. TCRdb processed the 5' RACE reads anew with MiXCR; each CDR3 protein has one entry. The sample holds 700,000 or so distinct CDR3 sequences, 22% seen once. Sequences were obtained from blood. These receptors all come from a man between 65 and 85 years old in good health.

The V and J genes are TRBV20-1 and TRBJ1-2; unclear D gene. There are 13 residues in the CDR3. V lost 5 bases and J 0 bases, leaving 10 bases between the germline ends. Germline assignment: CDR1 DFQATT and CDR2 SNEGSKA (reference sequence). Written as DNA, the CDR3 is TGCAGTGCTTGGCGGACCTCTAACTATGGCTACACCTTC. Amino acids: CSAWRTSNYGYTF.

This clonotype was seen a handful of times. The rearrangement joins TRBV5-1 to TRBJ2-1; TRBD2 matches at 12 bases. The V gene's germline CDR1 is SGHRS and CDR2 YFSETQ. V lost 2 bases and J lost 0; bases outside the gene matches: 9. This CDR3 has 19 amino acids. The CDR3 here is CASSFGLAGFLSSYNEQFF. In nucleotides, the CDR3 is TGCGCCAGCAGCTTTGGACTAGCGGGATTTCTGAGCTCCTACAATGAGCAGTTCTTC.

The chain recombines TRBV27 with TRBJ2-5; no clear D gene. The DNA matches TRBJ2-1 better at its end, which makes the J call doubtful. The CDR3 consists of 14 residues. The V gene's germline CDR1 is MNHEY and CDR2 SMNVEV (reference sequence). The CDR3 bases are TGTGCCAGCAGTTTATGGGTGGTATCAGGAGAGCAGTTCTTC. It is translated as CASSLWVVSGEQFF.

This clonotype was picked up many times. The V call is TRBV12-3 or TRBV12-4, the J call TRBJ1-6, with 7 bases lining up with TRBD1. CDR3 length: 14 residues. J gave up 5 bases and V 6 bases, and 4 bases lay outside the gene matches. Written as DNA, the CDR3 is TGTGCCAGCAGCCTGGGACAGCATAATTCACCCCTCCACTTT. Its translation is CASSLGQHNSPLHF.

This clonotype was seen a few times. The V and J genes are TRBV12-3 or TRBV12-4 and TRBJ2-5, with 8 bases identical to TRBD1. With V trimmed by 4 bases and J by 5 bases, 3 bases remained unmatched. CDR3 size: 13 residues. The CDR3 bases are TGTGCCAGCAGTTGGACAGGGATTGAGACCCAGTACTTC. This sequence encodes CASSWTGIETQYF.

There are many counts of this clonotype. V usage is TRBV7-2 and J usage is TRBJ2-7; D may be TRBD2 (6 bases). The CDR3 runs 15 residues. Germline CDR1 and CDR2: SGHTA and FQGNSA. The germline V and J ends were trimmed by 7 bases and 5 bases, with 21 bases remaining between them. The CDR3 sequence is CASNVSGRRGNEQYF. The DNA of the CDR3 is TGTGCCAGCAATGTATCAGGTCGCCGGGGGAACGAGCAGTACTTC.

V and J are TRBV7-6 and TRBJ2-3; D is possibly TRBD2 (5 bases). Between the trimmed V and J ends, which lost 4 bases and 9 bases, there was a span of 11 bases. Germline CDR1 reads SGHVS; CDR2 reads FNYEAQ. The CDR3 runs to 12 residues. CDR3 DNA sequence: TGTGCCAGCAGCTCCCCCGGAGGAACGCAGTATTTT. Its translation: CASSSPGGTQYF.

This clonotype has only a few counts. J is TRBJ2-3 and V is TRBV7-9; D unresolved. The V gene lost 1 base and the J gene lost 3 bases, with 8 bases spanning the gap. CDR3 length: 14 residues. The V gene's germline CDR1 is SEHNR and CDR2 FQNEAQ (reference sequence). The CDR3 coding sequence is TGTGCCAGCAGCTTAGGGAGCGCGACAGATACGCAGTATTTT. Translating gives CASSLGSATDTQYF.

Ten or more counts support this clonotype. V and J are TRBV6-5 and TRBJ2-7; perhaps TRBD1 as D (5 bases). The CDR3 loop spans 11 amino acids. The ends were cut back, 2 bases at V and 7 bases at J, with 6 bases in the middle. The germline CDR1 and CDR2 sequences are MNHEY and SVGAGI. Written as DNA, the CDR3 is TGTGCCAGCAGTTACAGGACAGAGCAGTACTTC. This sequence encodes CASSYRTEQYF.

The V gene is TRBV6-9, the J gene TRBJ1-2; the D is unclear. Trimming took off 4 bases at V and 5 bases at J, with 20 bases between the two ends. This CDR3 spans 16 amino acids. The germline gives CDR1 MNHGY, CDR2 SVAAGI. The CDR3 region is CASSWSIPDEIYGYTF. The CDR3 bases are TGTGCCAGCAGTTGGTCGATCCCCGACGAGATTTATGGCTACACCTTC.

This clonotype has just a few counts. J is TRBJ1-2 and V is TRBV7-2, with unresolved D. V was shortened by 0 bases and J by 5 bases, with 7 bases between the two germline ends. Looked up from germline, CDR1 is SGHTA and CDR2 is FQGNSA. The CDR3 is made up of 13 amino acids. CDR3 sequence (DNA): TGTGCCAGCAGCTTAGCGACTGTATATGGCTACACCTTC. This encodes CASSLATVYGYTF. The variable domain in full, completed from reference TRBV7-2 and TRBJ1-2, reads GAGVSQSPSNKVTEKGKDVELRCDPISGHTALYWYRQSLGQGLEFLIYFQGNSAPDKSGLPSDRFSAERTGGSVSTLTIQRTQQEDSAVYLCASSLATVYGYTFGSGTRLTVV.

The chain links TRBV10-3 to TRBJ2-3; D assignment may be TRBD1 or TRBD2 (5 bases each). CDR1 and CDR2 (germline): ENHRY, SYGVKD. This CDR3 has 14 amino acids. V was trimmed by 6 bases and J by 0 bases, leaving 10 bases between them. The CDR3 spells CAISYGASTDTQYF. In DNA form, the CDR3 reads TGTGCCATCAGCTACGGGGCTAGCACAGATACGCAGTATTTT.

The CDR3, as DNA: TGCGCCAGCAGCTTAATAAGCGACCTCACAGATACGCAGTATTTT. Protein product: CASSLISDLTDTQYF. J is TRBJ2-3 and V is TRBV5-1; the D is unclear. The V end was cut by 2 bases, the J end by 2 bases, with 12 bases between. This CDR3 has 15 residues. Germline CDR1 SGHRS, CDR2 YFSETQ.

This clonotype was seen only a few times. The genes are TRBV15 and TRBJ1-1; TRBD1 might be the D (5 bases). The germline V gene has CDR1 LNHNV and CDR2 YYDKDF (reference sequence). The CDR3 contains 15 residues. V dropped 9 bases and J dropped 3 bases, with 20 bases sitting between them. Written as DNA, the CDR3 is TGTGCCACGTCTAAAGGGGCAGATATGGACACTGAAGCTTTCTTT. This sequence encodes CATSKGADMDTEAFF.

This chain links TRBV4-3 with TRBJ1-2; D perhaps matches TRBD1 (6 bases). The CDR3 is 15 residues long. Germline V CDR1 and CDR2: LGHNA, YSLEER. V was trimmed by 1 base and J by 0 bases, leaving 9 bases between them. CDR3 in amino acids: CASSQGWTANYGYTF. DNA for the CDR3: TGCGCCAGCAGCCAAGGGTGGACAGCTAACTATGGCTACACCTTC.

Worth noting for this clonotype: At one end the junction does not follow the germline gene, possibly because of a read error. The J gene is TRBJ2-3, the V gene TRBV4-3; 10 bases fit TRBD2. The CDR3 covers 15 residues. Germline CDR1 is LGHNA and CDR2 is YSLEER. CDR3 region: CASTVAGGRADTQCF. CDR3 sequence (DNA): TGCGCCAGCACTGTAGCGGGAGGTCGTGCAGATACGCAGTGTTTT.

The chain couples TRBV29-1 to TRBJ1-1, with 7 bases fitting TRBD1. V dropped 0 bases and J dropped 8; count of bases not matched to a gene: 9. This CDR3 contains 14 residues. CDR1 and CDR2 from the germline V gene are SQVTM and ANQGSEA. DNA of the CDR3: TGCAGCGTTGAAGATACGTTCAACAGGGGAGAAGCTTTCTTT. It yields the protein CSVEDTFNRGEAFF.

The gene calls are TRBV3-1 and TRBJ2-3; the D is unclear. Germline V gene lookup returns CDR1 LGHDT and CDR2 YNNKEL (reference sequence). With 0 bases removed from V and 0 bases from J, the gap between germline ends came to 4 bases. There are 14 residues in the CDR3. The CDR3 region is CASSQDPSTDTQYF. The CDR3 bases are TGTGCCAGCAGCCAAGACCCGAGCACAGATACGCAGTATTTT.

The chain joins TRBV19 to TRBJ2-1, with D tentatively TRBD2 (6 bases). CDR3 length: 15 amino acids. Germline lookup yields CDR1 LNHDA and CDR2 SQIVND (reference sequence). Trimming pared 10 bases from V and 4 bases from J, leaving 20 bases between. The CDR3 coding sequence is TGTGCCACCCAAAAGATGGCGGGGCCTTACAATGAGCAGTTCTTC. It encodes CATQKMAGPYNEQFF.

The rearrangement uses TRBV20-1 and TRBJ2-3, with 8 positions matching TRBD2. This CDR3 is 14 amino acids long. Looked up from germline, CDR1 is DFQATT and CDR2 is SNEGSKA (reference sequence). V shed 5 bases, J shed 0 bases, and the junction held 4 bases outside the gene matches. The CDR3 DNA follows: TGCAGTGCTGCGCCTAGCGGGAGCACAGATACGCAGTATTTT. This translates into CSAAPSGSTDTQYF.

This chain links TRBV11-2 with TRBJ2-1; D may be TRBD1 (5 bases). The closer fit of TRBJ2-7 to the DNA end suggests the J call may be wrong. CDR3 length: 12 residues. Germline CDR1 reads SGHAT; CDR2 reads FQNNGV. CDR3 sequence reads: CASSPRDIEQYF. DNA for the CDR3: TGTGCCAGCAGCCCCAGGGATATCGAGCAGTACTTC.

The genes are TRBV29-1 and TRBJ2-4; 9 nucleotides align to TRBD2. V lost 3 bases and J lost 9; bases outside the gene matches: 9. The CDR3 extends over 14 amino acids. Germline lookup yields CDR1 SQVTM and CDR2 ANQGSEA. CDR3: CSVEEQREATIQYF. For the CDR3, the DNA is TGCAGCGTTGAGGAACAGCGGGAGGCGACCATTCAGTACTTC.

The rearrangement links TRBV3-1 to TRBJ1-1, with 7 nucleotides matching TRBD1. CDR3 length: 15 residues. Germline V lookup: CDR1 LGHDT, CDR2 YNNKEL (reference sequence). V lost 1 base and J lost 5; bases outside the gene matches: 7. The CDR3 is CASSQGNRGGTEAFF. The CDR3 DNA follows: TGTGCCAGCAGCCAAGGAAACAGGGGAGGGACTGAAGCTTTCTTT.

The sample holds a few counts of this clonotype. The junction does not match germline at one end; this may be a read error. CDR3 coding DNA: TGTGCCACCAGTGTCTTACTACGGGACTCTTGCCTATTC. Translation gives CATSVLLRDSCLF. The V gene is TRBV24-1, the J gene TRBJ1-2, with TRBD1 as a possible D gene (5 bases). Germline values: CDR1 KGHDR, CDR2 SFDVKD. The CDR3 has 13 amino acids.